This TCR beta chain was sequenced in a study of blood T cell repertoires in COVID-19. For the study at large: Collection of acute and convalescent COVID-19 samples took place in the United States, Italy and Spain.

Trimming removed 4 bases at V and 2 bases at J, with 11 bases between. This CDR3 comprises 14 residues. CDR1 is LGHDT and CDR2 is YNNKEL in the germline V gene (reference sequence). Self-reported history from a screening survey and questionnaire set each donor's cohort. This clone was observed a single time. Original processing notes: Estimated nucleated cell counts came from reference gene primer amplification. This table comes from immunoSEQ multiplex PCR, and its TCRdb copy is limited to in-frame clones, with some not included. That table gives V, J and clone size, and the DNA gave D and trimming. Here the sample spans around 210,000 clones, roughly 90% being singletons.

The sample was PBMCs or T cells enriched from blood (not recorded which). This clonotype was sampled from a woman aged 18 to 35 who had recovered from COVID-19. The genes are TRBV3-1 (or the pseudogene TRBV3-2) and TRBJ1-2; D is possibly TRBD1 (5 bases). The CDR3, as DNA: TGTGCCAGCAGCCGCCGTCGGGGGAACTATGGCTACACCTTC. This gives the protein CASSRRRGNYGYTF.